The 19 T cell receptor beta chains presented below share a single source sample, sequenced in a study of blood T cell repertoires in COVID-19. This table comes from immunoSEQ multiplex PCR, and its TCRdb copy is limited to in-frame clones, with some not included. The sample records over 65,000 clones, around 90% being singletons. The sequenced sample consisted of peripheral blood. These receptors all come from a human donor in a cohort sampled during active COVID-19.

The chain combines TRBV27 with TRBJ1-4, with TRBD1 matching 7 bases. The germline V gene has CDR1 MNHEY and CDR2 SMNVEV (reference sequence). The CDR3 covers 16 residues. V lost 4 bases to trimming and J lost 0 bases; unmatched junction nucleotides: 5. CDR3 amino acids: CASSWDRGATNEKLFF. The CDR3 region has the DNA TGTGCCAGCAGTTGGGACAGAGGAGCAACTAATGAAAAACTGTTTTTT. Looking up the rest from reference TRBV27 and TRBJ1-4 gives the full variable domain: EAQVTQNPRYLITVTGKKLTVTCSQNMNHEYMSWYRQDPGLGLRQIYYSMNVEVTDKGDVPEGYKVSRKEKRNFPLILESPSPNQTSLYFCASSWDRGATNEKLFFGSGTQLSVL.

In this sample, this clone turned up once. The chain has TRBV10-2 and TRBJ1-2; D may be TRBD1 (5 bases). The germline CDR1 and CDR2 sequences are WSHSY and SAAADI. The CDR3 runs to 15 residues. Trimming took 7 bases from V and 2 from J, leaving 17 bases between them. CDR3 residues: CASNSLRVLNYGYTF. For the CDR3, the DNA is TGCGCCAGCAACTCCCTCAGGGTCTTGAACTATGGCTACACCTTC.

The chain carries TRBV19 and TRBJ2-1; D is ambiguous. The CDR3 extends over 14 amino acids. The germline gives CDR1 LNHDA, CDR2 SQIVND (reference sequence). Deletions cut 8 bases from V and 6 bases from J, with 17 bases between. CDR3 protein: CASGAGLTLNEQFF. For the CDR3, the DNA is TGTGCCAGTGGTGCAGGCCTCACACTCAATGAGCAGTTCTTC.

V gene TRBV10-2 combines with J gene TRBJ2-7; 9 bases line up with TRBD2. Looked up from germline, CDR1 is WSHSY and CDR2 is SAAADI. V dropped 6 bases and J dropped 2; count of bases not matched to a gene: 8. The CDR3 runs 15 residues. CDR3 coding DNA: TGCGCCAGCAGCCAAGGGACTAGCTCTGCCTACGAGCAGTACTTC. It encodes CASSQGTSSAYEQYF.

This clone was counted a single time. This chain links TRBV7-2 with TRBJ2-2; D is possibly TRBD1 (6 bases). V lost 1 base to trimming and J lost 3 bases, with 9 bases between them. The V gene's germline CDR1 is SGHTA and CDR2 FQGNSA. This CDR3 comprises 15 residues. CDR3 protein: CASSLGDTYTGELFF. The CDR3 coding sequence is TGTGCCAGCAGCTTAGGGGACACCTACACCGGGGAGCTGTTTTTT.

A single count supports this clone. The chain is built from TRBV7-2 and TRBJ2-2; 7 bases are a match to TRBD2. The CDR3 extends over 14 amino acids. V dropped 11 bases and J dropped 2; count of bases not matched to a gene: 8. CDR1 is SGHTA and CDR2 is FQGNSA in the germline V gene. The CDR3 DNA is TGTGCCGCTCGGGGCGGGGGTAACACCGGGGAGCTGTTTTTT. This translates into CAARGGGNTGELFF.

The V gene is TRBV4-3, the J gene TRBJ2-2, with 9 bases fitting TRBD2. V lost 0 bases to trimming and J lost 5 bases; unmatched junction nucleotides: 7. In germline, CDR1 is LGHNA, CDR2 YSLEER. This CDR3 is built from 17 residues. The CDR3 region has the DNA TGCGCCAGCAGCCAAGATCAGGCTAGCGGGGTTACCGGGGAGCTGTTTTTT. This translates into CASSQDQASGVTGELFF.

The chain links TRBV6-4 to TRBJ1-2, with D possibly being TRBD1 (6 bases). The V end lost 1 base, the J end lost 4 bases, and 25 bases lay between the germline ends. Germline loops: CDR1 MRHNA, CDR2 SNTAGT. The CDR3 consists of 19 residues. The CDR3 region is CASSDFPIVPGAPPYGYTF. CDR3 coding DNA: TGTGCCAGCAGTGACTTCCCTATCGTCCCAGGGGCCCCTCCCTATGGCTACACCTTC.

The V call is TRBV5-1, the J call TRBJ1-4; D remains unclear. V lost 7 bases, J lost 3 bases, and 13 bases lay in between. Germline loops: CDR1 SGHRS, CDR2 YFSETQ. The CDR3 runs 14 residues. CDR3 nucleotide sequence: TGCGCCAGCGCCTCCCTCCCGGCTAATGAAAAACTGTTTTTT. It yields the protein CASASLPANEKLFF. The full variable domain, its missing parts supplied by reference TRBV5-1 and TRBJ1-4, is KAGVTQTPRYLIKTRGQQVTLSCSPISGHRSVSWYQQTPGQGLQFLFEYFSETQRNKGNFPGRFSGRQFSNSRSEMNVSTLELGDSALYLCASASLPANEKLFFGSGTQLSVL.

The rearrangement uses TRBV7-2 and TRBJ2-5, with TRBD1 matching 7 bases. V shed 4 bases and J 4 bases; nucleotides not matched to a gene: 12. In germline, CDR1 is SGHTA, CDR2 FQGNSA. The CDR3 spans 16 residues. The chain's CDR3 is CASSSLPSGTVETQYF. The CDR3 DNA reads TGTGCCAGCAGCTCTCTACCCTCTGGGACAGTAGAGACCCAGTACTTC.

This chain joins TRBV28 and TRBJ1-5, with a weak D call TRBD1 (6 bases). The V end lost 4 bases, the J end lost 8 bases, and 18 bases lay between the germline ends. The CDR3 runs to 15 residues. CDR1 and CDR2 from the germline V gene are MDHEN and SYDVKM. The CDR3: CASSSPGTPQEPQHF. CDR3 sequence (DNA): TGTGCCAGCAGTTCTCCCGGGACACCTCAGGAGCCCCAGCATTTT.

V is TRBV30 and J is TRBJ2-7, with a possible D match to TRBD1 (5 bases). V lost 2 bases, J lost 5 bases, and 10 bases lay in between. CDR1 is GTSNPN, CDR2 SVGIG, per germline (reference sequence). The CDR3 length is 12 residues. CDR3 residues: CAWSPGIHEQYF. The CDR3 region has the DNA TGTGCCTGGAGTCCAGGGATCCACGAGCAGTACTTC.

The rearrangement links TRBV4-1 to TRBJ2-1; D is unresolved. From germline, CDR1 is MGHRA and CDR2 YSYEKL. This CDR3 has 18 residues. V was trimmed by 0 bases and J by 1 base, leaving 16 bases between them. CDR3 sequence reads: CASSQERHAADSYNEQFF. CDR3 bases: TGCGCCAGCAGCCAAGAAAGGCATGCGGCGGATTCCTACAATGAGCAGTTCTTC.

This chain connects TRBV15 to TRBJ2-3; possible D gene TRBD2, 6 bases. CDR1 is LNHNV, CDR2 YYDKDF, per germline (reference sequence). CDR3 length: 17 residues. Trimming took off 1 base at V and 0 bases at J, with 14 bases between the two ends. The CDR3 sequence: CATSRGSAGTSTDTQYF. The CDR3 region has the DNA TGTGCCACCAGCAGAGGGAGTGCGGGGACTAGCACAGATACGCAGTATTTT.

This clone appeared once. The V gene is TRBV7-2, the J gene TRBJ2-7; D gene ambiguous. Germline assignment: CDR1 SGHTA and CDR2 FQGNSA. V gave up 5 bases and J gave up 3 bases, with 5 bases separating them. This CDR3 comprises 11 residues. This CDR3 is CASSPGYEQYF. CDR3 sequence (DNA): TGTGCCAGCAGCCCCGGCTACGAGCAGTACTTC.

V usage is TRBV3-1 (or the pseudogene TRBV3-2) and J usage is TRBJ1-1; 7 bases map to TRBD1. The germline V gene has CDR1 LGHDT and CDR2 YNNKEL (reference sequence). This CDR3 spans 16 amino acids. V trimming: 4 bases; J trimming: 4 bases; junction bases outside the gene matches: 12. This chain's CDR3 is CASSRRAKGASTEAFF. In DNA, the CDR3 is TGTGCCAGCAGCCGGCGGGCCAAGGGGGCTAGCACTGAAGCTTTCTTT.

The CDR3 loop is CSAVRGGRGYTF. The DNA for the CDR3 is TGCAGCGCCGTCCGAGGGGGCCGGGGCTACACCTTC. The J gene is TRBJ1-2, the V gene TRBV29-1, with TRBD1 matching over 7 bases. Germline loops: CDR1 SQVTM, CDR2 ANQGSEA. Trimming removed 7 bases from V and 8 bases from J; junction bases left unmatched: 10. The CDR3 runs 12 residues.

The rearrangement joins TRBV11-2 to TRBJ1-6; the D is unclear. The CDR3 is 14 amino acids. V lost 3 bases and J lost 7, with 10 bases in between. Germline CDR1 SGHAT, CDR2 FQNNGV. Here the CDR3 reads CASSFLHTNSPLHF. CDR3 DNA sequence: TGTGCCAGCAGCTTCCTTCACACCAATTCACCCCTCCACTTT.

The chain combines TRBV7-9 with TRBJ1-6; TRBD1 matches 7 bases. The CDR3 has 14 residues. V lost 5 bases, J lost 5 bases, and 3 bases stayed unmatched. CDR1 and CDR2 (germline): SEHNR, FQNEAQ (reference sequence). CDR3 protein: CASSPGTDNSPLHF. Here the CDR3 DNA reads TGTGCCAGCAGCCCCGGGACAGATAATTCACCCCTCCACTTT. The entire variable domain, with the rest obtained from reference TRBV7-9 and TRBJ1-6, is as follows: DTGVSQNPRHKITKRGQNVTFRCDPISEHNRLYWYRQTLGQGPEFLTYFQNEAQLEKSRLLSDRFSAERPKGSFSTLEIQRTEQGDSAMYLCASSPGTDNSPLHFGNGTRLTVT.